These 30 T cell receptor beta chains originate from one sample sequenced in a study of blood T cell repertoires in COVID-19. Here immunoSEQ multiplex PCR was the method, and the copy in TCRdb shows in-frame clones only, minus some. Of roughly 150,000 clones listed, approximately 78% were seen once; the top ten hold around 15%. Sequencing used peripheral blood. The receptors derive from a human donor with acute or convalescent COVID-19. The donor label of this sample is uncertain.

In its sample, this clone was seen once. The chain carries TRBV15 and TRBJ1-5; 7 bases agree with TRBD1. Germline V gives CDR1 LNHNV, CDR2 YYDKDF (reference sequence). The CDR3 covers 16 residues. V dropped 1 base and J dropped 4; count of bases not matched to a gene: 7. The CDR3 DNA reads as TGTGCCACCAGCAGAGCAACGGACAGGCCGAATCAGCCCCAGCATTTT. Its protein product is CATSRATDRPNQPQHF.

This chain links TRBV10-3 with TRBJ1-2; no firm D call. The length of the CDR3 is 12 residues. The germline gives CDR1 ENHRY, CDR2 SYGVKD. Trimming removed 4 bases at V and 8 bases at J, with 11 bases between. CDR3 sequence reads: CAISGRDHGYTF. CDR3 DNA sequence: TGTGCCATCAGTGGGAGGGATCACGGCTACACCTTC.

The V gene is TRBV9, the J gene TRBJ2-3; 13 bases map to TRBD2. This CDR3 spans 17 amino acids. The J segment lost 7 bases and the V segment lost 3 bases, leaving 11 bases of the junction unmatched. CDR1 SGDLS and CDR2 YYNGEE come from the germline V gene. The DNA of the CDR3 is TGTGCCAGCAGCGCCTCCGGGACTAGCGGGGTAGGGAATACGCAGTATTTT. Translated: CASSASGTSGVGNTQYF.

The V and J genes are TRBV7-3 and TRBJ2-3; 7 bases fit TRBD2. From germline, CDR1 is SGHTA and CDR2 FQGTGA. Trimming cost V 1 base and J 1 base; bases outside gene matches: 5. The CDR3 loop spans 16 amino acids. In nucleotides, the CDR3 is TGTGCCAGCAGCTTAAGAGGTGCGGGGGGCACAGATACGCAGTATTTT. Protein: CASSLRGAGGTDTQYF.

This clone appeared a few times. This chain connects TRBV4-1 to TRBJ1-1; TRBD1 matches 11 bases. This CDR3 comprises 16 residues. Germline loops: CDR1 MGHRA, CDR2 YSYEKL. The trim removed 4 bases at V and 4 bases at J, leaving 8 bases unmatched. This CDR3 is CASSPGQGVVGTEAFF. The CDR3 region has the DNA TGCGCCAGCAGCCCGGGACAGGGGGTGGTGGGCACTGAAGCTTTCTTT.

V usage is TRBV25-1 and J usage is TRBJ1-2, with D perhaps TRBD1 (6 bases). CDR3 size: 15 residues. The ends were cut back, 3 bases at V and 4 bases at J, with 15 bases in the middle. Germline V gene data show CDR1 as MGHDK and CDR2 as SYGVNS. CDR3 DNA sequence: TGTGCCAGCAGTGAGCCCACAGGGTATGCCTATGGCTACACCTTC. Its protein is CASSEPTGYAYGYTF.

The gene calls are TRBV28 and TRBJ2-2; 8 bases match TRBD1. The germline gives CDR1 MDHEN, CDR2 SYDVKM. This CDR3 is 13 amino acids long. Trimming at V came to 10 bases and at J to 5 bases, leaving 6 bases not matched to a gene. The CDR3 sequence: CATGQGWTGELFF. CDR3 coding DNA: TGTGCCACCGGACAGGGTTGGACCGGGGAGCTGTTTTTT. The full variable domain, rest sourced from reference TRBV28 and TRBJ2-2, is DVKVTQSSRYLVKRTGEKVFLECVQDMDHENMFWYRQDPGLGLRLIYFSYDVKMKEKGDIPEGYSVSREKKERFSLILESASTNQTSMYLCATGQGWTGELFFGEGSRLTVL.

This sequence joins TRBV5-1 and TRBJ2-7; D might be TRBD1 (6 bases). The length of the CDR3 is 13 residues. V dropped 5 bases and J dropped 3 bases, with 12 bases sitting between them. Germline V gives CDR1 SGHRS, CDR2 YFSETQ. The DNA for the CDR3 is TGCGCCAGCAGTCTCAGAGGGGGCTACGAGCAGTACTTC. It specifies CASSLRGGYEQYF.

V gene TRBV2 combines with J gene TRBJ2-1, with TRBD2 matching over 7 bases. The CDR3 runs 15 residues. The germline CDR1 and CDR2 sequences are SNHLY and FYNNEI. With V trimmed by 3 bases and J by 3 bases, 5 bases remained unmatched. DNA for the CDR3: TGTGCCAGCAGTGACGGGGGGAACCTCTACAATGAGCAGTTCTTC. Its translation: CASSDGGNLYNEQFF. The full variable domain, in which reference TRBV2 and TRBJ2-1 provide the parts outside the CDR3, is EPEVTQTPSHQVTQMGQEVILRCVPISNHLYFYWYRQILGQKVEFLVSFYNNEISEKSEIFDDQFSVERPDGSNFTLKIRSTKLEDSAMYFCASSDGGNLYNEQFFGPGTRLTVL.

The V and J genes are TRBV5-1 and TRBJ1-3; D not certain. The CDR3 length is 16 residues. Germline CDR1 is SGHRS and CDR2 is YFSETQ. V was clipped by 3 bases and J by 2 bases, with 15 bases between them. The CDR3 loop is CASSSSLQKTGNTIYF. The CDR3 DNA reads TGCGCCAGCAGCTCCTCCCTCCAGAAGACTGGAAACACCATATATTTT.

The V call is TRBV13, the J call TRBJ2-3; TRBD2 matches 10 bases. The V gene end was trimmed by 5 bases and the J gene end by 6 bases; junction bases not matched to a gene: 11. This CDR3 comprises 16 residues. In germline, CDR1 is PRHDT, CDR2 FYEKMQ (reference sequence). The CDR3 spells CASSLRTSGIRDTQYF. Here the CDR3 DNA reads TGTGCCAGCAGCCTAAGGACTAGCGGCATTAGGGATACGCAGTATTTT. Complete variable domain (other parts from reference TRBV13 and TRBJ2-3): AAGVIQSPRHLIKEKRETATLKCYPIPRHDTVYWYQQGPGQDPQFLISFYEKMQSDKGSIPDRFSAQQFSDYHSELNMSSLELGDSALYFCASSLRTSGIRDTQYFGPGTRLTVL.

This chain joins TRBV5-6 and TRBJ1-1, with D unresolved. CDR3 length: 14 amino acids. Germline values: CDR1 SGHDT, CDR2 YYEEEE. CDR3 bases: TGTGTCGCCCACGGCTACGACCGAGGGACTGAAGCTTTCTTT. It encodes CVAHGYDRGTEAFF.

The chain links TRBV21-1 to TRBJ1-6; TRBD1 reflects the table's D call only, with no check against the DNA. TRBV21-1 is annotated as a pseudogene. CDR3 length equals 16 residues. CDR3 in DNA: TGTGCCAGCAGCAAAGGGGGGACAGAATATAATTCACCCCTCCACTTT. As protein: CASSKGGTEYNSPLHF.

The chain combines TRBV7-9 with TRBJ1-2, with TRBD1 identical over 7 bases. V shed 2 bases and J 6 bases; nucleotides not matched to a gene: 3. Germline V gene data show CDR1 as SEHNR and CDR2 as FQNEAQ (reference sequence). The CDR3 is 13 residues long. In DNA form, the CDR3 reads TGTGCCAGCAGCTTACAGCAGGGGGATGGCTACACCTTC. Amino acids: CASSLQQGDGYTF.

V and J are TRBV6-2 or TRBV6-3 and TRBJ2-3; D gene unclear. This CDR3 has 12 amino acids. Germline CDR1 reads MNHEY; CDR2 reads SVGEGT. V dropped 6 bases and J dropped 6 bases, with 10 bases sitting between them. The CDR3 DNA reads TGTGCCAGCAGCCGGCACGGGGATACGCAGTATTTT. Its translation: CASSRHGDTQYF.

Notes on this clone: Compared with germline, one end of the junction differs, possibly owing to a read error. This chain connects TRBV12-3 or TRBV12-4 to TRBJ1-2; D gene uncertain. This CDR3 contains 12 residues. This CDR3 is CASTLSGIRRAF. CDR3 in DNA: TGTGCCAGCACCCTGTCCGGTATCAGGCGGGCCTTC.

This clone showed up just a few times. The chain combines TRBV19 with TRBJ2-7, with D possibly matching TRBD2 (7 bases). Germline V lookup: CDR1 LNHDA, CDR2 SQIVND (reference sequence). The CDR3 contains 16 residues. V shed 5 bases and J shed 2 bases, with 19 bases lying between them. CDR3 in DNA: TGTGCCAGTAGTGCGCCCCGGGGGGCACCGACCTACGAGCAGTACTTC. Protein sequence: CASSAPRGAPTYEQYF.

The genes are TRBV7-8 and TRBJ1-2, with D possibly being TRBD1 (5 bases). The CDR3 contains 13 residues. In germline, CDR1 is SGHVS, CDR2 FQNEAQ. Trimming shortened V by 9 bases and J by 3 bases, and 14 bases separated the two germline ends. The CDR3 spells CASNPGGDYGYTF. DNA for the CDR3: TGTGCCAGTAACCCGGGGGGTGACTATGGCTACACCTTC.

The CDR3 region is CASSSSGLGRDTQYF. The DNA for the CDR3 is TGTGCCAGTAGTTCATCGGGCCTGGGGAGAGATACGCAGTATTTT. This chain connects TRBV19 to TRBJ2-3; D may be TRBD2 (5 bases). This CDR3 region has 15 residues. Germline CDR1 is LNHDA and CDR2 is SQIVND (reference sequence). Trimming pared 5 bases from V and 5 bases from J, leaving 17 bases between. Supplemented by reference TRBV19 and TRBJ2-3, the full variable domain reads DGGITQSPKYLFRKEGQNVTLSCEQNLNHDAMYWYRQDPGQGLRLIYYSQIVNDFQKGDIAEGYSVSREKKESFPLTVTSAQKNPTAFYLCASSSSGLGRDTQYFGPGTRLTVL.

V and J are TRBV6-2 or TRBV6-3 and TRBJ1-5, with 8 bases identical to TRBD1. The CDR3 contains 14 residues. The germline gives CDR1 MNHEY, CDR2 SVGEGT. Unmatched junction bases numbered 6, after V lost 4 bases and J lost 7 bases. The DNA for the CDR3 is TGTGCCAGCAGTTTCCTGACAGGGGCCCAGCCCCAGCATTTT. Translated, it gives CASSFLTGAQPQHF.

In regard to this clone: A read error may produce the germline difference seen at one junction end. The chain employs TRBV7-7 and TRBJ2-5; 11 positions agree with TRBD2. This CDR3 is 15 amino acids long. Germline-derived CDR1 and CDR2 are SSHAT and FNYEAQ (reference sequence). CDR3 coding DNA: TGTGCTAGCAGCTTCGAGACTAGCGGGGTCGGGACCCAGTACTTC. Its protein is CASSFETSGVGTQYF.

This clone was observed a single time. This chain links TRBV6-5 with TRBJ1-2; the D is unclear. Trimming pared 0 bases from V and 5 bases from J, leaving 16 bases between. The germline V gene encodes CDR1 MNHEY and CDR2 SVGAGI. The CDR3 covers 16 residues. This chain's CDR3 is CASSYSTGTAPYGYTF. The CDR3 DNA sequence: TGTGCCAGCAGTTACTCGACGGGAACGGCACCTTATGGCTACACCTTC.

V gene TRBV5-1 combines with J gene TRBJ2-2; no reliable D call. Between the trimmed V and J ends, which lost 4 bases and 6 bases, there was a span of 10 bases. The length of the CDR3 is 13 residues. Germline CDR1 is SGHRS and CDR2 is YFSETQ. CDR3: CASSAPSSGELFF. For the CDR3, the DNA is TGCGCCAGCAGCGCGCCCTCATCCGGGGAGCTGTTTTTT.

This chain joins TRBV5-1 and TRBJ1-6; 7 nucleotides line up with TRBD1. The V segment lost 7 bases and the J segment 7 bases; nucleotides outside the gene matches: 8. CDR3 size: 14 residues. CDR1 SGHRS and CDR2 YFSETQ come from the germline V gene. In DNA form, the CDR3 reads TGCGCCAGCGGGCCAGGGACAGAAAATTCACCCCTCCACTTT. This encodes CASGPGTENSPLHF.

The chain combines TRBV7-2 with TRBJ1-3, with D tentatively TRBD1 (6 bases). V lost 3 bases, J lost 2 bases, and 11 bases lay in between. The CDR3 loop spans 15 amino acids. CDR1 SGHTA and CDR2 FQGNSA come from the germline V gene. The CDR3 coding sequence is TGTGCCAGCAGCTTGGCCCCAGGGGCTGGAAACACCATATATTTT. Translated, it gives CASSLAPGAGNTIYF.

The J gene is TRBJ1-2, the V gene TRBV6-1; D unresolved. This CDR3 is 15 amino acids long. In germline, CDR1 is MNHNS, CDR2 SASEGT. Trimming cost V 1 base and J 8 bases, with 17 bases left between them. The CDR3 is CASSEEVGRRRGYTF. The CDR3 DNA reads TGTGCCAGCAGTGAAGAAGTAGGGAGGAGGAGAGGCTACACCTTC.

This clone has only one observation. V usage is TRBV18 and J usage is TRBJ2-3; D gene unclear. V dropped 4 bases and J dropped 2 bases, with 13 bases sitting between them. CDR3 length equals 15 residues. Germline assignment: CDR1 KGHSH and CDR2 LQKENI. The CDR3 region has the DNA TGTGCCAGCTCACGTCAGGCAGTAGACACAGATACGCAGTATTTT. Its protein product is CASSRQAVDTDTQYF.

The V and J genes are TRBV7-2 and TRBJ1-6, with D tentatively TRBD1 (5 bases). V was trimmed by 2 bases and J by 1 base, leaving 15 bases between them. CDR3 length: 18 amino acids. Looked up from germline, CDR1 is SGHTA and CDR2 is FQGNSA. CDR3 DNA sequence: TGTGCCAGCAGCTTATGGGGGGTAGGGCAGTCCTATAATTCACCCCTCCACTTT. It codes for CASSLWGVGQSYNSPLHF.

The rearrangement uses TRBV6-6 and TRBJ1-2; 8 bases align to TRBD1. V gave up 2 bases and J gave up 4 bases; unmatched junction bases: 3. Germline V lookup: CDR1 MNHNY, CDR2 SVGAGI (reference sequence). There are 14 residues in the CDR3. The DNA for the CDR3 is TGTGCCAGCAGTTACACCGACAGGGGCTATGGCTACACCTTC. This translates into CASSYTDRGYGYTF.

In its sample, this clone was seen a few times. The rearrangement uses TRBV7-2 and TRBJ2-7; TRBD1 matches 7 bases. This CDR3 is built from 16 residues. CDR1 is SGHTA and CDR2 is FQGNSA in the germline V gene. V lost 4 bases and J lost 1; bases outside the gene matches: 10. The CDR3 region is CASSSPRTGLSYEQYF. Here the CDR3 DNA reads TGTGCCAGCAGCTCACCCAGGACAGGTCTTTCCTACGAGCAGTACTTC.